This entry lists 5 T cell receptor beta chains sequenced from one sample in a study of blood T cell repertoires in COVID-19. Method: immunoSEQ multiplex PCR; TCRdb's copy keeps in-frame clones and lacks some. The data show approximately 100,000 clones, 65% to 90% seen once. The specimen was peripheral blood. These receptors came from a woman older than 75 with active or convalescent COVID-19.

The table lists this clone with a count of one. Written as DNA, the CDR3 is TGTGCCAGTAAGGGGAGGGGTCCCTACGAGCAGTACTTC. Its protein product is CASKGRGPYEQYF. The chain joins TRBV19 to TRBJ2-7; 7 bases are a match to TRBD2. The CDR3 spans 13 residues. Unmatched junction bases numbered 5, after V lost 7 bases and J lost 2 bases. The germline V gene has CDR1 LNHDA and CDR2 SQIVND (reference sequence).

This clone showed up just once. The gene calls are TRBV30 and TRBJ1-5, with D perhaps TRBD1 (6 bases). CDR1 GTSNPN and CDR2 SVGIG come from the germline V gene (reference sequence). V lost 0 bases, J lost 0 bases, and 12 bases lay in between. The CDR3 extends over 16 amino acids. The CDR3 nucleotides are TGTGCCTGGAGTGTGTGGGGGCCTCTTAGCAATCAGCCCCAGCATTTT. Its translation: CAWSVWGPLSNQPQHF.

The CDR3 protein is CASEYSQKTQYF. As DNA, the CDR3 is TGTGCCAGCGAATACAGTCAAAAGACCCAGTACTTC. The chain combines TRBV2 with TRBJ2-5; D gene ambiguous. The CDR3 is 12 residues long. The V end was cut by 8 bases, the J end by 6 bases, with 13 bases between. The germline gives CDR1 SNHLY, CDR2 FYNNEI. Complete variable domain (other parts from reference TRBV2 and TRBJ2-5): EPEVTQTPSHQVTQMGQEVILRCVPISNHLYFYWYRQILGQKVEFLVSFYNNEISEKSEIFDDQFSVERPDGSNFTLKIRSTKLEDSAMYFCASEYSQKTQYFGPGTRLLVL.

The rearrangement uses TRBV11-2 and TRBJ1-3, with TRBD1 matching 7 bases. The germline CDR1 and CDR2 sequences are SGHAT and FQNNGV. V shed 7 bases and J 0 bases; nucleotides not matched to a gene: 12. The CDR3 contains 17 residues. The CDR3 here is CASTPRGTAFSGNTIYF. In nucleotides, the CDR3 is TGTGCCAGCACCCCAAGAGGGACAGCCTTCTCTGGAAACACCATATATTTT.

This chain uses TRBV19 with TRBJ2-5, with TRBD2 matching over 15 bases. CDR1 LNHDA and CDR2 SQIVND come from the germline V gene (reference sequence). The V gene end was trimmed by 3 bases and the J gene end by 0 bases; junction bases not matched to a gene: 2. This CDR3 spans 17 amino acids. In DNA form, the CDR3 reads TGTGCCAGTAGTATCGGGACTAGCGGGAGGTACCAAGAGACCCAGTACTTC. It yields the protein CASSIGTSGRYQETQYF. Using reference TRBV19 and TRBJ2-5 for the parts outside the CDR3, the full variable domain is DGGITQSPKYLFRKEGQNVTLSCEQNLNHDAMYWYRQDPGQGLRLIYYSQIVNDFQKGDIAEGYSVSREKKESFPLTVTSAQKNPTAFYLCASSIGTSGRYQETQYFGPGTRLLVL.